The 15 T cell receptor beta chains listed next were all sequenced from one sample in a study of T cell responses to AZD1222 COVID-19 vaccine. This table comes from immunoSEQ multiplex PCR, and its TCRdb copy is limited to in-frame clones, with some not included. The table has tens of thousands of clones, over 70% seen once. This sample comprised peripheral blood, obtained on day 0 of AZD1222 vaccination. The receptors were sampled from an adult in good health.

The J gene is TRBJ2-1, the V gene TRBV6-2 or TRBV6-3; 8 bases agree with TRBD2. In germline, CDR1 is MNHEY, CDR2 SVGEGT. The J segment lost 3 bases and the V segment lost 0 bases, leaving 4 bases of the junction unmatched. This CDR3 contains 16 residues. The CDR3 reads CASSYSIAGLYNEQFF. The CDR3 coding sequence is TGTGCCAGCAGTTACTCGATAGCGGGACTCTACAATGAGCAGTTCTTC.

CDR3: CAWSVRGTEAFF. The CDR3 coding sequence is TGTGCCTGGAGTGTACGGGGAACTGAAGCTTTCTTT. The V call is TRBV30, the J call TRBJ1-1; no clear D. CDR3 length: 12 residues. Germline assignment: CDR1 GTSNPN and CDR2 SVGIG (reference sequence). V was shortened by 0 bases and J by 5 bases, with 7 bases between the two germline ends.

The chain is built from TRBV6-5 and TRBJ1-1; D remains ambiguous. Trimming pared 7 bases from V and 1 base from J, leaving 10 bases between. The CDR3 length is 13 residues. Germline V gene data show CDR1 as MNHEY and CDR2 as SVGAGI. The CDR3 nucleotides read TGTGCCAGCAAGAAACACGGGAACACTGAAGCTTTCTTT. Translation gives CASKKHGNTEAFF.

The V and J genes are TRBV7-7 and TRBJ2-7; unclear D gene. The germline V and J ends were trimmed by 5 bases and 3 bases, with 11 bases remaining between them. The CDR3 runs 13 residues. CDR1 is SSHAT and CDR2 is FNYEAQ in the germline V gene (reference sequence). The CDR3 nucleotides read TGTGCCAGCAGCCCCGGAATAGACTACGAGCAGTACTTC. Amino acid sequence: CASSPGIDYEQYF.

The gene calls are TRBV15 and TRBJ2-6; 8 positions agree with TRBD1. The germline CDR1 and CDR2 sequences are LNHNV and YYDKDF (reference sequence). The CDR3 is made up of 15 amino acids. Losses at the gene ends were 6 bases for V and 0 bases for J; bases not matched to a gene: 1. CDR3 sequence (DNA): TGTGCCACCAGTGACAGGGGCTCTGGGGCCAACGTCCTGACTTTC. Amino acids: CATSDRGSGANVLTF. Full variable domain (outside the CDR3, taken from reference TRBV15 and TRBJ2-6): DAMVIQNPRYQVTQFGKPVTLSCSQTLNHNVMYWYQQKSSQAPKLLFHYYDKDFNNEADTPDNFQSRRPNTSFCFLDIRSPGLGDTAMYLCATSDRGSGANVLTFGAGSRLTVL.

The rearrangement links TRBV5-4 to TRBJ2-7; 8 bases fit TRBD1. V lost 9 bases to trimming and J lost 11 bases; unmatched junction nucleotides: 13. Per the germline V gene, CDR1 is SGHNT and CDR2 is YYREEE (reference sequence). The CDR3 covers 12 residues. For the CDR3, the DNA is TGTGCCACTGAGGGGACAGGAGACTTGAAGTACTTC. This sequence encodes CATEGTGDLKYF.

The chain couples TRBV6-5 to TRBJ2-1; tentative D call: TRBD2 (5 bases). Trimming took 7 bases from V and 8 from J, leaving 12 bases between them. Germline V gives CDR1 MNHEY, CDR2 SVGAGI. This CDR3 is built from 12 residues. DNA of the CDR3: TGTGCCAGCAAACTAGATGGCCATGAGCAGTTCTTC. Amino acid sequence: CASKLDGHEQFF.

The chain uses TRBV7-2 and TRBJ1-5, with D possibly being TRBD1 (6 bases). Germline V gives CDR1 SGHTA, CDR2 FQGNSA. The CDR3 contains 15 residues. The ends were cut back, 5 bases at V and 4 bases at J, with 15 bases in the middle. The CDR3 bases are TGTGCCAGCAGCCTGGAACAGGGACTAAATCAGCCCCAGCATTTT. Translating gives CASSLEQGLNQPQHF.

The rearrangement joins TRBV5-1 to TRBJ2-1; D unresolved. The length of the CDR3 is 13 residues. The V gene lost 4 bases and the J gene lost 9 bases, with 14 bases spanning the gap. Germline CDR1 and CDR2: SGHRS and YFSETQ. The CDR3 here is CASSLVGSGEQFF. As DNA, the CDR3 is TGCGCCAGCAGCCTGGTGGGGTCCGGTGAGCAGTTCTTC.

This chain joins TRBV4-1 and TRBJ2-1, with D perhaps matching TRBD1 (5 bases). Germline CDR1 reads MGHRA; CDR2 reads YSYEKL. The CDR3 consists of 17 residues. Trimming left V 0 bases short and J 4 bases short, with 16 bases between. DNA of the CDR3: TGCGCCAGCAGCCAAGAGGCAGGGTCAACTTTATACAATGAGCAGTTCTTC. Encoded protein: CASSQEAGSTLYNEQFF.

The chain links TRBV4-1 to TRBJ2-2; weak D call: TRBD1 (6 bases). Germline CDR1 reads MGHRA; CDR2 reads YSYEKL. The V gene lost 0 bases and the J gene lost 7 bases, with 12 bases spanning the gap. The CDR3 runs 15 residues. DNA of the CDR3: TGCGCCAGCAGCCAAGATTTACAGGGATTCGGGGAGCTGTTTTTT. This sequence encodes CASSQDLQGFGELFF.

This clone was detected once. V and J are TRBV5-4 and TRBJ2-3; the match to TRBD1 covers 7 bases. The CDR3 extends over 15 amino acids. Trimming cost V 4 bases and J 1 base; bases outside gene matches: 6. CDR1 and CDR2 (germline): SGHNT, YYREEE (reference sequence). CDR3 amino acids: CASSQPGQRTDTQYF. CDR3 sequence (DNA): TGTGCCAGCAGCCAGCCGGGACAGCGCACAGATACGCAGTATTTT.

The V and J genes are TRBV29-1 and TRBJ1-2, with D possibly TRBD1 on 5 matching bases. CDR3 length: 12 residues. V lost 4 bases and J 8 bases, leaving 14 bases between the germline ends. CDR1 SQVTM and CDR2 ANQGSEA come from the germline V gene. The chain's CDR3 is CSVVEGLRGYTF. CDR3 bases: TGCAGCGTTGTTGAGGGGCTTCGGGGCTACACCTTC.

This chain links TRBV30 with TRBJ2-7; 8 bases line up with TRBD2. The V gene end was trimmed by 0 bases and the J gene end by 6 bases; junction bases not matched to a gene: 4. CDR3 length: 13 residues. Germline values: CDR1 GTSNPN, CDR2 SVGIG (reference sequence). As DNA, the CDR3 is TGTGCCTGGAGTGTATCGGGAGGGGGCGAGCAGTACTTC. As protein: CAWSVSGGGEQYF.

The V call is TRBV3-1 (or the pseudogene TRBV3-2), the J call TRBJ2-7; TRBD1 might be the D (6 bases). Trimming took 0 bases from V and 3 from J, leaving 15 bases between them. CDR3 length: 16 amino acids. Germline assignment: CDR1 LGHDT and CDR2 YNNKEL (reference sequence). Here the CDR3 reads CASSQDGQGSGYEQYF. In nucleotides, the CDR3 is TGTGCCAGCAGCCAAGATGGTCAGGGGAGCGGCTACGAGCAGTACTTC.